This T cell receptor beta chain derives from a study of T-cell reconstitution after alpha-beta-depleted transplantation in children. This CDR3 has 15 amino acids. The germline V gene has CDR1 LNHDA and CDR2 SQIVND (reference sequence). Trimming cost V 5 bases and J 4 bases; bases outside gene matches: 6. This sample's TCRbeta library carried unique molecular identifier barcodes. MiXCR was run by TCRdb on the PCR reads, yielding one entry per CDR3 protein. The table has roughly 240,000 distinct CDR3 sequences, 7.5% to 9.5% seen once. The chain links TRBV19 to TRBJ1-1; 11 bases line up with TRBD1. The TCR originated in a male patient younger than 18 who had a stem cell transplant for acute lymphoblastic leukemia, so the T cells may come from the graft donor. This specimen was PBMCs, mostly from graft donor cells, taken 180 days after TCRalphabeta/CD19-depleted stem cell transplant. CDR3 sequence: CASSRDRGGTTEAFF. CDR3 in DNA: TGTGCCAGTAGTCGGGACAGGGGGGGAACCACTGAAGCTTTCTTT.